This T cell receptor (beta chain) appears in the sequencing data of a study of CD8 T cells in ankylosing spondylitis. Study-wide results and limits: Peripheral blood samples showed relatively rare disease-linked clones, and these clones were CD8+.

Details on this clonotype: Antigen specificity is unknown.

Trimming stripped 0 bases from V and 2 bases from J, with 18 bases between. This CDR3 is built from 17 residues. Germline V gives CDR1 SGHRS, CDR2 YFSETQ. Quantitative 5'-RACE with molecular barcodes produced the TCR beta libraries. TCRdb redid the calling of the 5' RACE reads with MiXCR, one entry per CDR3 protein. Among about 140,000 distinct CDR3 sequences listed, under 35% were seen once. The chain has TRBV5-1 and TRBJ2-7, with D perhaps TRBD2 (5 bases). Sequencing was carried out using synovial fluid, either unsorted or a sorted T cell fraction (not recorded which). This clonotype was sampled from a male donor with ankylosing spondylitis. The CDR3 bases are TGCGCCAGCAGCTTGGTGGCAGCCTCGGTCGGGGCCTACGAGCAGTACTTC. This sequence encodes CASSLVAASVGAYEQYF.